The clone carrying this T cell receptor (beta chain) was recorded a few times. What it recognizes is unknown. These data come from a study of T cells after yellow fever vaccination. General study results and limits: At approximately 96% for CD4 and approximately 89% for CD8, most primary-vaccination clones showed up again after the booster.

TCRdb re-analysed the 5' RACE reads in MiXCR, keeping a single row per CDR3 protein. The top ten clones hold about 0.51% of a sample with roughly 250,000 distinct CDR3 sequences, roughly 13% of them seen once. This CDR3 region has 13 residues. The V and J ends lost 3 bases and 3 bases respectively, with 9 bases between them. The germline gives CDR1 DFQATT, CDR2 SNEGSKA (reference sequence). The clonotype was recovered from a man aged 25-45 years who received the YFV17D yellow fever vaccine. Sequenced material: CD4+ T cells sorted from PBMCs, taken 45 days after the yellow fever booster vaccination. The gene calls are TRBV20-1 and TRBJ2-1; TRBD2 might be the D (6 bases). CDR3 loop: CSASGSIYNEQFF. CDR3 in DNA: TGCAGTGCTAGCGGGAGCATCTACAATGAGCAGTTCTTC.